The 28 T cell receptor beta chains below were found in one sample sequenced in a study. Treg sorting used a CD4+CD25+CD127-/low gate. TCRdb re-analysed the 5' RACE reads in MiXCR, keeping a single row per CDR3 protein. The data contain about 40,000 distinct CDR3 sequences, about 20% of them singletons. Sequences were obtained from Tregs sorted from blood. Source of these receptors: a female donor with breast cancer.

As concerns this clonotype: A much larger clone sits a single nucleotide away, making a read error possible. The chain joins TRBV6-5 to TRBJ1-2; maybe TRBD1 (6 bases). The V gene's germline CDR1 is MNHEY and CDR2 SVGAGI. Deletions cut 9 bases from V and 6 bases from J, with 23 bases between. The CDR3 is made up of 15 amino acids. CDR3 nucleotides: TGTGCCAGTTCCTTCAGGCAGGGGCGCGGCCATGGCTACACCTTC. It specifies CASSFRQGRGHGYTF.

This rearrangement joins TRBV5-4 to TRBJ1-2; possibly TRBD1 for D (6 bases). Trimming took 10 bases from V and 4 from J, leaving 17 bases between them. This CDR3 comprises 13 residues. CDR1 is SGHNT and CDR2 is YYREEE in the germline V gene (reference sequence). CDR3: CAAGITGFYGYTF. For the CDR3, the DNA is TGTGCCGCCGGAATCACAGGGTTCTATGGCTACACCTTC.

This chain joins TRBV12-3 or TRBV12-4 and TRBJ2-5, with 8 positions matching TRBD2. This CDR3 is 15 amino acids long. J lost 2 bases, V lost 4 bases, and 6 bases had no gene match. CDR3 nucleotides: TGTGCCAGCAGTTCCTTTAGCGGGAAACAAGAGACCCAGTACTTC. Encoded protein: CASSSFSGKQETQYF.

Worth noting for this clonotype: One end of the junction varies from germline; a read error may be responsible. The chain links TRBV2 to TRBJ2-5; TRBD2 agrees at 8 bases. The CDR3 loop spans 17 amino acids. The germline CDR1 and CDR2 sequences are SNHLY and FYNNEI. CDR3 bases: TGTGCCAGCAGCGGAGGTTTCGGGACTAGGGGCCAAGAGACCCAGGACTTC. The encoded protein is CASSGGFGTRGQETQDF.

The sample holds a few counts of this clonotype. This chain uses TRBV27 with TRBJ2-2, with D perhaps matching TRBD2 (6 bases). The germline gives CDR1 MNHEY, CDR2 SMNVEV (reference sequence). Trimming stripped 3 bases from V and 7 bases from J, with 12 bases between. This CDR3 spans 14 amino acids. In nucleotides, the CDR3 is TGTGCCAGCAGTTTTGGTCGGGGAGGCGGGGAGCTGTTTTTT. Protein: CASSFGRGGGELFF.

CDR3 nucleotides: TGTGCCTGGAGTGTTAGCGGGAGAAGGACCGGGGAGCTGTTTTTT. Residues: CAWSVSGRRTGELFF. The J gene is TRBJ2-2, the V gene TRBV30, with TRBD2 matching over 9 bases. Trimming at V came to 0 bases and at J to 5 bases, leaving 4 bases not matched to a gene. There are 15 residues in the CDR3. From germline, CDR1 is GTSNPN and CDR2 SVGIG (reference sequence).

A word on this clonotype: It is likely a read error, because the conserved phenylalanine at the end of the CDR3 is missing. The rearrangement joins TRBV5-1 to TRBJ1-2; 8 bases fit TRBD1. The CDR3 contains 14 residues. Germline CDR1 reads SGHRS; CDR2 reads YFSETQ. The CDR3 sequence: CTSSPGQGSYGYTI. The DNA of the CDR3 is TGCACCAGCAGCCCAGGACAGGGATCCTATGGCTACACCATC.

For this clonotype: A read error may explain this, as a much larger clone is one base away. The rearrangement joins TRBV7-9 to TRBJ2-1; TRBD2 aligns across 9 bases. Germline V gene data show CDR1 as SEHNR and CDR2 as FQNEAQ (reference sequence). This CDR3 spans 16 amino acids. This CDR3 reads CASSATSGSSYNGQFF. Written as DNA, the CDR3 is TGTGCCAGCAGCGCGACTAGCGGAAGCTCCTACAATGGGCAGTTCTTC.

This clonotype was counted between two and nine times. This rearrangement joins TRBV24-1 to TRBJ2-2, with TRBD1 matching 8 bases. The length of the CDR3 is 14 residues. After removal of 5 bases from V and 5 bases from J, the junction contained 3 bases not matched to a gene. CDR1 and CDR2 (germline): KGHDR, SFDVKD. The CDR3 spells CATSVTGGTGELFF. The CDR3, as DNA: TGTGCCACCAGTGTCACAGGGGGAACCGGGGAGCTGTTTTTT.

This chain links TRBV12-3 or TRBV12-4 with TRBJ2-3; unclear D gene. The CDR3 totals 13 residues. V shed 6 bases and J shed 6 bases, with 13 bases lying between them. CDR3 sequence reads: CASSGRPTDTQYF. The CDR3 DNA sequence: TGTGCCAGCAGCGGGCGCCCTACTGATACGCAGTATTTT.

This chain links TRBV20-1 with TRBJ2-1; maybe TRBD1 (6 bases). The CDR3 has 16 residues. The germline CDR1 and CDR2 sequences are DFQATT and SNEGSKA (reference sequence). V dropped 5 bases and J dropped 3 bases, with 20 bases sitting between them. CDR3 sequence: CSARLVLTGDYNEQFF. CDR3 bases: TGCAGTGCTCGCCTGGTGCTGACAGGTGACTACAATGAGCAGTTCTTC.

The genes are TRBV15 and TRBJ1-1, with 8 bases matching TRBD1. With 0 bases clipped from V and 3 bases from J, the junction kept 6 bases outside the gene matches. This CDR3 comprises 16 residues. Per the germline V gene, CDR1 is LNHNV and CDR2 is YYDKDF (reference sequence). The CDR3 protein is CATSRELTGVDTEAFF. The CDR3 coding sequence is TGTGCCACCAGCAGAGAACTGACAGGGGTCGACACTGAAGCTTTCTTT.

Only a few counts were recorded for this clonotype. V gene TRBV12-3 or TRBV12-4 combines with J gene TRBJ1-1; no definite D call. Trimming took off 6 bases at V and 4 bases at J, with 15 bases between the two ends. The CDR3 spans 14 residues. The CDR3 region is CASRGEGPATEAFF. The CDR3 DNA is TGTGCCAGCAGGGGAGAAGGGCCCGCCACTGAAGCTTTCTTT.

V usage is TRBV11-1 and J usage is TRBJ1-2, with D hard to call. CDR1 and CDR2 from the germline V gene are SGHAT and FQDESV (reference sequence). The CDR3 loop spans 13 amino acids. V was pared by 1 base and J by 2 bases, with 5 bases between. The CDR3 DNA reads TGTGCCAGCAGCTTAGAAGCAAACTATGGCTACACCTTC. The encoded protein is CASSLEANYGYTF.

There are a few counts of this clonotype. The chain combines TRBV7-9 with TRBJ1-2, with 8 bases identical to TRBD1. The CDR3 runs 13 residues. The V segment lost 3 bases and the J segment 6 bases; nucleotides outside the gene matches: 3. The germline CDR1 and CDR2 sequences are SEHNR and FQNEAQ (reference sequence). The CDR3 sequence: CASSLDREHGYTF. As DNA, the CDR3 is TGTGCCAGCAGCTTGGACAGGGAGCATGGCTACACCTTC. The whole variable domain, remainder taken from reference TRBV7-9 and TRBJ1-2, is DTGVSQNPRHKITKRGQNVTFRCDPISEHNRLYWYRQTLGQGPEFLTYFQNEAQLEKSRLLSDRFSAERPKGSFSTLEIQRTEQGDSAMYLCASSLDREHGYTFGSGTRLTVV.

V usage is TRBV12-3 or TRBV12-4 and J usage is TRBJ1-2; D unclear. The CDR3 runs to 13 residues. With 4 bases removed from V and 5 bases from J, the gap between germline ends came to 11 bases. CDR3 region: CASSSAARYGYTF. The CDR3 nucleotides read TGTGCCAGCAGTTCGGCAGCCCGATATGGCTACACCTTC.

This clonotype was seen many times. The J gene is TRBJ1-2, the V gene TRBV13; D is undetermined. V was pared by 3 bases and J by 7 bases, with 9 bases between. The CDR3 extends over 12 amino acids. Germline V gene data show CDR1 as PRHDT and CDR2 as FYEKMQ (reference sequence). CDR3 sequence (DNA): TGTGCCAGCAGCTTCGAGGAATTTGGCTACACCTTC. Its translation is CASSFEEFGYTF. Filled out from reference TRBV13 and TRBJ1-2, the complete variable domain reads AAGVIQSPRHLIKEKRETATLKCYPIPRHDTVYWYQQGPGQDPQFLISFYEKMQSDKGSIPDRFSAQQFSDYHSELNMSSLELGDSALYFCASSFEEFGYTFGSGTRLTVV.

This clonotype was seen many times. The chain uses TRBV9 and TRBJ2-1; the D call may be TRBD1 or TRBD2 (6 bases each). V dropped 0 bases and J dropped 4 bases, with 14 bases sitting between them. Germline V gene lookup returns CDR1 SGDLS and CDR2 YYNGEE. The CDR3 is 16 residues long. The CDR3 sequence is CASSVGIGGGYNEQFF. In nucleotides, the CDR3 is TGTGCCAGCAGCGTAGGGATAGGGGGAGGTTACAATGAGCAGTTCTTC.

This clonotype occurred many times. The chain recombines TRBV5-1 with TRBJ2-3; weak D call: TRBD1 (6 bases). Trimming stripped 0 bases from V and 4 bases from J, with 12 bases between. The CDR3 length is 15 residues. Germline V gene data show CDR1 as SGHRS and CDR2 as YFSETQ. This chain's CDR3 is CASSLGQALADTQYF. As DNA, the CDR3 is TGCGCCAGCAGCTTGGGACAGGCTTTGGCAGATACGCAGTATTTT.

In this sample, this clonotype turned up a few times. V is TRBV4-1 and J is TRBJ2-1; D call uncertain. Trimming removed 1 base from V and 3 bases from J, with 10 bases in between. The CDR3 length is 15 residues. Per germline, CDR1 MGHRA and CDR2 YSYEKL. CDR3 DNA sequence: TGCGCCAGCAGCCAAGCTGGTTTGAGCTACAATGAGCAGTTCTTC. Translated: CASSQAGLSYNEQFF.

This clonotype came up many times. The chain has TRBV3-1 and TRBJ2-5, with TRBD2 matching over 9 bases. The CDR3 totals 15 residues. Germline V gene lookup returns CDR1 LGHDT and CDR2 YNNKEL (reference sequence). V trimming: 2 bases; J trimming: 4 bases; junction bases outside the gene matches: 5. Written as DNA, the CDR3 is TGTGCCAGCAGCCAATTTCTAGCGGGACCAGAGACCCAGTACTTC. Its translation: CASSQFLAGPETQYF.

The DNA for the CDR3 is TGTGCCAGCAGCCGATATGGGACTAGCGGGAGGCTTTTAGATGAGCAGTTCTTC. It yields the protein CASSRYGTSGRLLDEQFF. The J gene is TRBJ2-1, the V gene TRBV7-2; 15 bases agree with TRBD2. V trimming: 5 bases; J trimming: 8 bases; junction bases outside the gene matches: 13. CDR1 is SGHTA, CDR2 FQGNSA, per germline. The CDR3 has 18 amino acids.

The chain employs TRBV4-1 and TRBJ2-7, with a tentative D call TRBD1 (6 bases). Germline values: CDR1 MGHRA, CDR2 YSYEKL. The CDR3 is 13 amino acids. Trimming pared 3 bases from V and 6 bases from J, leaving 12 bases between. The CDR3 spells CASSQGAFGEQYF. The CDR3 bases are TGCGCCAGCAGCCAGGGGGCCTTCGGCGAGCAGTACTTC.

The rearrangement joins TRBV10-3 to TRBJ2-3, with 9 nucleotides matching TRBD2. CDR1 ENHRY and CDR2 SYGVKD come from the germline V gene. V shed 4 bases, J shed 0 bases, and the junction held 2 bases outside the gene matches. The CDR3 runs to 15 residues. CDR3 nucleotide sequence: TGTGCCATCAGTGGACTAGCGGATAGCACAGATACGCAGTATTTT. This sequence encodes CAISGLADSTDTQYF.

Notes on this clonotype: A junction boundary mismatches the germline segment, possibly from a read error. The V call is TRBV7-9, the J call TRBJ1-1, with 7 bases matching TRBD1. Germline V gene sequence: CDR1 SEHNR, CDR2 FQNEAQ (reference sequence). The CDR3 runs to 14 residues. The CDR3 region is CASSLVQGGTEASF. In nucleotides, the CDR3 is TGTGCCAGCAGCTTAGTCCAGGGGGGCACTGAAGCTTCCTTT.

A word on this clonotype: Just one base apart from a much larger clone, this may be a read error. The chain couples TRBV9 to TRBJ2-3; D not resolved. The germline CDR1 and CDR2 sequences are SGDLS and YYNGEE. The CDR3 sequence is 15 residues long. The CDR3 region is CACSVQDSGTDTQYF. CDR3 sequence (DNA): TGTGCCTGCAGCGTTCAGGATTCGGGCACAGATACGCAGTATTTT.

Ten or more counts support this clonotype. CDR3 residues: CASSKQGALSTDTQYF. The CDR3 DNA is TGCGCCAGCAGCAAACAGGGGGCGCTCAGCACAGATACGCAGTATTTT. The rearrangement links TRBV5-1 to TRBJ2-3; 9 positions agree with TRBD1. This CDR3 is built from 16 residues. CDR1 and CDR2 from the germline V gene are SGHRS and YFSETQ. The ends lost 4 bases at V and 0 bases at J; junction bases unmatched: 6.

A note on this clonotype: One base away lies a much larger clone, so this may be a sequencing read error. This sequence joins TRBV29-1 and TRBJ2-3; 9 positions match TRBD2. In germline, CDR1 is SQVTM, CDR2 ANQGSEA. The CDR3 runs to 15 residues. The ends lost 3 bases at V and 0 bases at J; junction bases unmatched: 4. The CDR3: CSVEVGTSSTDTQYF. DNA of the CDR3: TGCAGCGTTGAGGTCGGGACTAGCAGCACAGATACGCAGTATTTT.